One and the same sample provided the 17 T cell receptor beta chains below, sequenced in a study of cytomegalovirus exposure and HLA in healthy donors (dated by TCRdb to the late 2010s). Preparation of the library involved the immunoSEQ multiplex PCR assay. A mixture of 60 forward primers for TCR Vbeta segments and 13 reverse primers for TCR Jbeta segments was used in the multiplex PCR. TCRdb provides this immuneACCESS table in a form limited to in-frame rearrangements. Some clones are lacking; in checked studies, under half of them reflect an unresolved V gene, and why the rest are absent is not known. The sample includes tens of thousands of clones, with almost 85% observed a single time. Around 6% of the sample lies in the top ten. Sequenced: PBMCs. The source is a young woman in good health and CMV-seropositive.

The chain is built from TRBV5-5 and TRBJ2-7; TRBD2 aligns across 12 bases. V gave up 5 bases and J gave up 5 bases; unmatched junction bases: 11. CDR1 and CDR2 from the germline V gene are SGHKS and YYEKEE (reference sequence). The CDR3 sequence is 16 residues long. CDR3 sequence reads: CASSAIWTSGDHEQYF. CDR3 bases: TGTGCCAGCAGTGCTATTTGGACTAGCGGGGACCACGAGCAGTACTTC.

The genes are TRBV18 and TRBJ1-3; unclear D gene. V lost 3 bases and J 2 bases, leaving 20 bases between the germline ends. This CDR3 has 18 amino acids. CDR1 and CDR2 (germline): KGHSH, LQKENI. Here the CDR3 reads CASSPVARALAPGNTIYF. The CDR3 region has the DNA TGTGCCAGCTCACCTGTCGCGAGGGCCTTGGCTCCTGGAAACACCATATATTTT.

The genes are TRBV12-2 and TRBJ2-1; the D call TRBD2 from the table was never checked on the DNA. TRBV12-2 corresponds to a pseudogene. This CDR3 contains 16 residues. This CDR3 is CASRLASRGSYNEQFF. The CDR3 DNA sequence: TGTGCAAGTCGCTTAGCGAGTCGGGGATCCTACAATGAGCAGTTCTTC.

The rearrangement uses TRBV9 and TRBJ2-3; D is possibly TRBD1 (5 bases). Trimming removed 4 bases from V and 1 base from J, with 10 bases in between. The CDR3 is 14 amino acids. Germline V gene data show CDR1 as SGDLS and CDR2 as YYNGEE. CDR3 loop: CASSYRYRTDTQYF. The CDR3 DNA sequence: TGTGCCAGCAGCTACAGGTACCGCACAGATACGCAGTATTTT.

This chain joins TRBV30 and TRBJ1-1, with 7 bases lining up with TRBD1. With 5 bases clipped from V and 3 bases from J, the junction kept 6 bases outside the gene matches. In germline, CDR1 is GTSNPN, CDR2 SVGIG (reference sequence). The CDR3 runs to 13 residues. The CDR3 coding sequence is TGTGCCTGGGTCACAGGGGAATACACTGAAGCTTTCTTT. This sequence encodes CAWVTGEYTEAFF.

The J gene is TRBJ2-5, the V gene TRBV2; 8 nucleotides line up with TRBD1. The J call may be wrong; the DNA end is better matched by TRBJ2-7. The CDR3 has 15 amino acids. CDR1 and CDR2 from the germline V gene are SNHLY and FYNNEI. The CDR3 region has the DNA TGTGCCAGCAGTGAGGGTACAGGGGGGACCTACGAGCAGTACTTC. Protein sequence: CASSEGTGGTYEQYF.

This clone was observed a handful of times. The chain joins TRBV19 to TRBJ1-1; TRBD1 is a possible D gene (6 bases). Between the trimmed V and J ends, which lost 4 bases and 5 bases, there was a span of 14 bases. CDR3 length: 14 amino acids. Germline CDR1 LNHDA, CDR2 SQIVND (reference sequence). CDR3 sequence (DNA): TGTGCCAGTAGTACCATATACAGGGATACTGAAGCTTTCTTT. Protein product: CASSTIYRDTEAFF.

This clone has a single count. This sequence joins TRBV7-9 and TRBJ1-2; D gene unclear. This CDR3 contains 12 residues. Germline CDR1 is SEHNR and CDR2 is FQNEAQ (reference sequence). Trimming took off 3 bases at V and 2 bases at J, with 4 bases between the two ends. The CDR3 DNA follows: TGTGCCAGCAGCTTTCGGAACTATGGCTACACCTTC. Protein sequence: CASSFRNYGYTF.

V gene TRBV6-5 combines with J gene TRBJ2-7, with 8 nucleotides matching TRBD1. Germline CDR1 is MNHEY and CDR2 is SVGAGI. The ends lost 6 bases at V and 5 bases at J; junction bases unmatched: 12. This CDR3 contains 15 residues. The CDR3 sequence: CASRLLGQGRDEQYF. The CDR3 coding sequence is TGTGCCAGCAGACTCCTAGGACAGGGAAGGGACGAGCAGTACTTC.

The V and J genes are TRBV6-5 and TRBJ1-2, with a weak D call TRBD1 (5 bases). The CDR3 extends over 14 amino acids. The germline V and J ends were trimmed by 2 bases and 6 bases, with 13 bases remaining between them. Germline V gene sequence: CDR1 MNHEY, CDR2 SVGAGI. The CDR3 bases are TGTGCCAGCAGTTACGGGGCAAATCGGGATGGCTACACCTTC. This codes for CASSYGANRDGYTF.

This clone was seen just once. The chain employs TRBV4-1 and TRBJ1-2; D is undetermined. This CDR3 has 14 amino acids. V was trimmed by 4 bases and J by 6 bases, leaving 15 bases between them. Germline V gene lookup returns CDR1 MGHRA and CDR2 YSYEKL. The CDR3 reads CASSPARIWDGYTF. The CDR3 nucleotides read TGCGCCAGCAGCCCTGCTAGGATTTGGGATGGCTACACCTTC.

Written as DNA, the CDR3 is TGTGCCTGGAGTGCCCCGGGAGTCCTTTACTATGGCTACACCTTC. This encodes CAWSAPGVLYYGYTF. The chain couples TRBV30 to TRBJ1-2; D not certain. V dropped 1 base and J dropped 3 bases, with 15 bases sitting between them. The CDR3 is made up of 15 amino acids. Germline V CDR1 and CDR2: GTSNPN, SVGIG (reference sequence). Looking up the rest from reference TRBV30 and TRBJ1-2 gives the full variable domain: SQTIHQWPATLVQPVGSPLSLECTVEGTSNPNLYWYRQAAGRGLQLLFYSVGIGQISSEVPQNLSASRPQDRQFILSSKKLLLSDSGFYLCAWSAPGVLYYGYTFGSGTRLTVV.

The rearrangement joins TRBV15 to TRBJ1-1, with 8 positions matching TRBD1. The junction had 23 bases not matched to a gene; V was cut back by 2 bases and J by 3 bases. This CDR3 is built from 21 residues. Germline-derived CDR1 and CDR2 are LNHNV and YYDKDF (reference sequence). The CDR3 region has the DNA TGTGCCACCAGCAGACCTTCCGGACAGGGAGAAGTTTTTCGGCAGGACACTGAAGCTTTCTTT. Its translation is CATSRPSGQGEVFRQDTEAFF.

The chain combines TRBV6-5 with TRBJ1-1, with a tentative D call TRBD1 (6 bases). Trimming removed 5 bases at V and 0 bases at J, with 13 bases between. Per the germline V gene, CDR1 is MNHEY and CDR2 is SVGAGI. This CDR3 region has 15 residues. The CDR3 DNA sequence: TGTGCCAGCAGTACCCTCAGGGGCATGAACACTGAAGCTTTCTTT. Its protein is CASSTLRGMNTEAFF.

J is TRBJ2-2 and V is TRBV9, with D unresolved. Germline V gene lookup returns CDR1 SGDLS and CDR2 YYNGEE. Trimming pared 0 bases from V and 9 bases from J, leaving 18 bases between. The CDR3 sequence is 16 residues long. The CDR3 is CASSVDRATVGRELFF. DNA of the CDR3: TGTGCCAGCAGCGTAGATAGAGCCACGGTGGGCCGGGAGCTGTTTTTT.

The rearrangement uses TRBV7-8 and TRBJ1-3, with a weak D call TRBD1 (5 bases). The length of the CDR3 is 15 residues. Germline V gene sequence: CDR1 SGHVS, CDR2 FQNEAQ. V shed 5 bases and J shed 0 bases, with 11 bases lying between them. This CDR3 reads CASSHGTSSGNTIYF. CDR3 sequence (DNA): TGTGCCAGCAGCCACGGGACTTCCTCTGGAAACACCATATATTTT.

The chain combines TRBV12-5 with TRBJ2-3, with TRBD2 identical over 15 bases. The junction had 16 bases not matched to a gene; V was cut back by 7 bases and J by 11 bases. The length of the CDR3 is 17 residues. Germline CDR1 and CDR2: LGHNT and FRNRAP. The CDR3 sequence is CASVSDRGLAGGLGQYF. For the CDR3, the DNA is TGTGCTAGTGTTTCGGACAGGGGACTAGCGGGGGGCCTCGGGCAGTATTTT.